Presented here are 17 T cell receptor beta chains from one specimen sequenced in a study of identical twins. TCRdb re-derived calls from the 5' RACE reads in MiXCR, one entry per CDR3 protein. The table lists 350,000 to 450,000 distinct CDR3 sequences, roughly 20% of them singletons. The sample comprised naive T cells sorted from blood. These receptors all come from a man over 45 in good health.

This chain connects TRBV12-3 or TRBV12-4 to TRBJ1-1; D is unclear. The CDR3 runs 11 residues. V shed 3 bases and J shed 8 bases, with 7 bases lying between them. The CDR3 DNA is TGTGCCAGCAGTTTCGGCTGGGAAGCTTTCTTT. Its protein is CASSFGWEAFF.

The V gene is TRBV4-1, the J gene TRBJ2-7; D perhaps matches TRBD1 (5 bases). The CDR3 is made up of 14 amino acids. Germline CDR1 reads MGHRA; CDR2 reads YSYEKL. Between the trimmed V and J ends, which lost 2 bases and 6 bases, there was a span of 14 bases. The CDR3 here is CASSQQGDRGEQYF. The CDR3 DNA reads TGCGCCAGCAGCCAACAGGGTGATAGGGGCGAGCAGTACTTC.

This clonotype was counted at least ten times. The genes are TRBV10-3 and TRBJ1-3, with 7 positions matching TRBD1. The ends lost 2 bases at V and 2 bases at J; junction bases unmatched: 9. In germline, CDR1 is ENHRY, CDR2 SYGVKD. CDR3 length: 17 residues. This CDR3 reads CAISETGTDLPGNTIYF. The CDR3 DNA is TGTGCCATCAGTGAGACCGGGACAGATCTTCCTGGAAACACCATATATTTT.

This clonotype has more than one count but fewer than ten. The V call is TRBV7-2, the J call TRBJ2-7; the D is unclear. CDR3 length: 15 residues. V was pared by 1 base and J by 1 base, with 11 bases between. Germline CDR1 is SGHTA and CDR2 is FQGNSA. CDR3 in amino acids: CASSLGNAKSYEQYF. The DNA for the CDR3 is TGTGCCAGCAGCTTAGGGAACGCGAAATCCTACGAGCAGTACTTC. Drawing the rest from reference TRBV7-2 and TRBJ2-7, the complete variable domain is GAGVSQSPSNKVTEKGKDVELRCDPISGHTALYWYRQSLGQGLEFLIYFQGNSAPDKSGLPSDRFSAERTGGSVSTLTIQRTQQEDSAVYLCASSLGNAKSYEQYFGPGTRLTVT.

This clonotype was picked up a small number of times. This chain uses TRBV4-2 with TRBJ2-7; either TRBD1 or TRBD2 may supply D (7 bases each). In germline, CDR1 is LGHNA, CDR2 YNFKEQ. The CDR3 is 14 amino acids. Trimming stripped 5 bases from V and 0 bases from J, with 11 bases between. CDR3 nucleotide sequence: TGTGCCAGCAGCTCCAGGGGGGGCTCCTACGAGCAGTACTTC. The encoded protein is CASSSRGGSYEQYF.

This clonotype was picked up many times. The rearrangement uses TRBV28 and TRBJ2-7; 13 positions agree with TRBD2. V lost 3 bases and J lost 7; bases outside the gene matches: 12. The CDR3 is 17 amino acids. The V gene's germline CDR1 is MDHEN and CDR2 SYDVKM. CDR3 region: CASSLAGTSGTTREQYF. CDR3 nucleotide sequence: TGTGCCAGCAGTTTGGCCGGGACTAGCGGGACCACCAGGGAGCAGTACTTC. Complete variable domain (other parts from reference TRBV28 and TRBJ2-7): DVKVTQSSRYLVKRTGEKVFLECVQDMDHENMFWYRQDPGLGLRLIYFSYDVKMKEKGDIPEGYSVSREKKERFSLILESASTNQTSMYLCASSLAGTSGTTREQYFGPGTRLTVT.

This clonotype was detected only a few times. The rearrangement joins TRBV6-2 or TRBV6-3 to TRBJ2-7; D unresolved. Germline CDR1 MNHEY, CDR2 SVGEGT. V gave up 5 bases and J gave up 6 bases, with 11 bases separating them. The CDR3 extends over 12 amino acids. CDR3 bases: TGTGCCAGCAGTCCGGCTTTCGTCGAGCAGTACTTC. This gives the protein CASSPAFVEQYF.

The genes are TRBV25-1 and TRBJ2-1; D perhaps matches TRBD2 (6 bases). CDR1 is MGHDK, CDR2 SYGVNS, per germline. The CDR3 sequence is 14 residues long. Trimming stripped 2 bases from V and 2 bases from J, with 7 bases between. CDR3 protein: CASSEAGPYNEQFF. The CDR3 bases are TGTGCCAGCAGTGAAGCGGGACCCTACAATGAGCAGTTCTTC. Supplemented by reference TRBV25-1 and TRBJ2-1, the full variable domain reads EADIYQTPRYLVIGTGKKITLECSQTMGHDKMYWYQQDPGMELHLIHYSYGVNSTEKGDLSSESTVSRIRTEHFPLTLESARPSHTSQYLCASSEAGPYNEQFFGPGTRLTVL.

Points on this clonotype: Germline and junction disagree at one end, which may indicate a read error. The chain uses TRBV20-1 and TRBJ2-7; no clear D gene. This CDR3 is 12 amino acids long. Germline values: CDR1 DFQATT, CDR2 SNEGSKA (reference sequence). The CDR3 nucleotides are TGCAGTGCTAGTCCCTATGACCCCTTATGGGACTTC. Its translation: CSASPYDPLWDF.

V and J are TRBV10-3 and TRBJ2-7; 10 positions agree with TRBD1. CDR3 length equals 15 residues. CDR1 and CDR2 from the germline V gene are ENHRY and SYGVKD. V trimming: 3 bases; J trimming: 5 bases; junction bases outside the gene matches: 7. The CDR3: CAISDNRDRGDEQYF. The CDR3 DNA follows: TGTGCCATCAGTGACAACCGGGACAGGGGCGACGAGCAGTACTTC.

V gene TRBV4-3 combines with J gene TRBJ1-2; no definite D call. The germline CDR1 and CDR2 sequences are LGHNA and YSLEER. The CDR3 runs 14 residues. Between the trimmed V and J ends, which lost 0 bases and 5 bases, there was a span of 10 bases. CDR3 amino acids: CASSQDLNSYGYTF. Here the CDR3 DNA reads TGCGCCAGCAGCCAAGATTTGAACAGTTATGGCTACACCTTC.

The CDR3 region is CASSSGHAYGYTF. The CDR3 nucleotides are TGTGCCAGCAGTTCGGGACACGCATATGGCTACACCTTC. The chain employs TRBV12-3 or TRBV12-4 and TRBJ1-2; TRBD1 is a possible D gene (6 bases). This CDR3 spans 13 amino acids. The V end lost 4 bases, the J end lost 5 bases, and 11 bases lay between the germline ends.

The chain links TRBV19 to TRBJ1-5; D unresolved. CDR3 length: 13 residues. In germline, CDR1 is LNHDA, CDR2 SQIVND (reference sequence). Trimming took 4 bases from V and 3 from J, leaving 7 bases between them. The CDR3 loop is CASSTSANQPQHF. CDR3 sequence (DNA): TGTGCCAGTAGTACCAGCGCCAATCAGCCCCAGCATTTT. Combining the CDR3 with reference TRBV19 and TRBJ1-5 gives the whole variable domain DGGITQSPKYLFRKEGQNVTLSCEQNLNHDAMYWYRQDPGQGLRLIYYSQIVNDFQKGDIAEGYSVSREKKESFPLTVTSAQKNPTAFYLCASSTSANQPQHFGDGTRLSIL.

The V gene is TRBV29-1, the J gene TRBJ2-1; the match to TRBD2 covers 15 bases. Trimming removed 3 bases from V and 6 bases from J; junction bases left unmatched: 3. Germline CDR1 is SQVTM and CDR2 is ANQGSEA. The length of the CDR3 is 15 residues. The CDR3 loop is CSVERTSGGANEQFF. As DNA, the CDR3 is TGCAGCGTTGAGCGGACTAGCGGGGGGGCCAATGAGCAGTTCTTC.

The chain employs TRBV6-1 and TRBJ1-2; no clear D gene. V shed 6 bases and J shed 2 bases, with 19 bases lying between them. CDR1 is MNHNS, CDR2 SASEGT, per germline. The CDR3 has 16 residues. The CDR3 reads CASRRTNRSNNYGYTF. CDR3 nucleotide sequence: TGTGCCAGCAGGCGCACCAACAGATCCAACAACTATGGCTACACCTTC.

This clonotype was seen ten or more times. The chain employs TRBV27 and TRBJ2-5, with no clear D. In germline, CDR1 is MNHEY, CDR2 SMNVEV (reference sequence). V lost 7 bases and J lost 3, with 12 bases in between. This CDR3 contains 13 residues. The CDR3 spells CASIRGDEETQYF. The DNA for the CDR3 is TGTGCCAGCATTAGAGGCGATGAAGAGACCCAGTACTTC.

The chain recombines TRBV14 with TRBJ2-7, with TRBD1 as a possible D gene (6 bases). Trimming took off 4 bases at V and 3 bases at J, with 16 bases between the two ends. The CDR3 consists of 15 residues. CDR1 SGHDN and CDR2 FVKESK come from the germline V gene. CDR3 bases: TGTGCCAGCAGCCCTACAGGGATGCCCTACTACGAGCAGTACTTC. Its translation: CASSPTGMPYYEQYF.